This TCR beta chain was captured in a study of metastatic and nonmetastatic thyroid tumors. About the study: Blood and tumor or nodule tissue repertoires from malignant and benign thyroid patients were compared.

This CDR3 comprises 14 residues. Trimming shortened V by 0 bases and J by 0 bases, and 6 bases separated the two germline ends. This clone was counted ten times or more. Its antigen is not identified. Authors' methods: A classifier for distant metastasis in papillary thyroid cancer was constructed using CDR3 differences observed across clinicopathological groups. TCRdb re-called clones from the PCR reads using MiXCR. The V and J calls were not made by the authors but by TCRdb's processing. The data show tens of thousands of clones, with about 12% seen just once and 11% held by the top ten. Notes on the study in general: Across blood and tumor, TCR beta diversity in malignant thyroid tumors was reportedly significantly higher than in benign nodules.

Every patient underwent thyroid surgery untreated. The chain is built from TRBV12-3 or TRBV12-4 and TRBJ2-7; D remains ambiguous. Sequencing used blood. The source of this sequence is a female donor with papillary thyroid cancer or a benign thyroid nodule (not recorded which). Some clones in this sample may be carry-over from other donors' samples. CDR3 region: CASSLAASSYEQYF. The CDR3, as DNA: TGTGCCAGCAGTTTAGCGGCCAGCTCCTACGAGCAGTACTTC.